These 22 T cell receptor beta chains were sequenced from one sample in a study of technical replicates of blood from a few donors. Repertoires were generated with immunoSEQ multiplex PCR, while TCRdb's copy carries only in-frame clones and drops some. The sample holds under 55,000 clones, about 96% seen once. The sequencing sample was made of T cells isolated from PBMCs. The receptors originated from a human donor in good health.

The gene calls are TRBV27 and TRBJ2-7, with TRBD2 identical over 9 bases. Germline V gene data show CDR1 as MNHEY and CDR2 as SMNVEV (reference sequence). V trimming: 5 bases; J trimming: 4 bases; junction bases outside the gene matches: 9. This CDR3 is 15 amino acids long. The CDR3 DNA sequence: TGTGCCAGCAGTCACTTAGCGGGGGCTACATACGAGCAGTACTTC. Translated: CASSHLAGATYEQYF.

The genes are TRBV11-3 and TRBJ1-2, with D possibly matching TRBD1 (6 bases). V lost 5 bases to trimming and J lost 5 bases, with 9 bases between them. The CDR3 extends over 12 amino acids. Germline-derived CDR1 and CDR2 are SGHNT and YENEEA. In DNA, the CDR3 is TGTGCCAGCAGCGCCCAGGGGTATGGCTACACCTTC. The encoded protein is CASSAQGYGYTF.

This chain joins TRBV5-1 and TRBJ2-3, with D perhaps TRBD1 (6 bases). Between the trimmed V and J ends, which lost 4 bases and 3 bases, there was a span of 12 bases. Germline lookup yields CDR1 SGHRS and CDR2 YFSETQ. The CDR3 covers 14 residues. Written as DNA, the CDR3 is TGCGCCAGCAGCATCGGACAGCAAACAGATACGCAGTATTTT. It codes for CASSIGQQTDTQYF.

The chain joins TRBV10-3 to TRBJ2-5, with TRBD2 matching over 11 bases. Germline V lookup: CDR1 ENHRY, CDR2 SYGVKD. Trimming removed 6 bases from V and 0 bases from J; junction bases left unmatched: 6. The CDR3 extends over 16 amino acids. The CDR3 DNA reads as TGTGCCATCAGGCCTAGCGGGAGGATGTACCAAGAGACCCAGTACTTC. Its translation: CAIRPSGRMYQETQYF.

The V and J genes are TRBV7-2 and TRBJ2-3, with 7 bases lining up with TRBD1. The V gene's germline CDR1 is SGHTA and CDR2 FQGNSA. There are 13 residues in the CDR3. V lost 4 bases, J lost 4 bases, and 2 bases stayed unmatched. CDR3 region: CASSSTGSDTQYF. The CDR3 DNA sequence: TGTGCCAGCAGCTCGACAGGGTCAGATACGCAGTATTTT. Full variable domain (missing parts from reference TRBV7-2 and TRBJ2-3): GAGVSQSPSNKVTEKGKDVELRCDPISGHTALYWYRQSLGQGLEFLIYFQGNSAPDKSGLPSDRFSAERTGGSVSTLTIQRTQQEDSAVYLCASSSTGSDTQYFGPGTRLTVL.

This clone was observed a handful of times. V usage is TRBV19 and J usage is TRBJ1-1; D is uncertain. V dropped 5 bases and J dropped 1 base, with 5 bases sitting between them. The CDR3 extends over 12 amino acids. Germline V gives CDR1 LNHDA, CDR2 SQIVND (reference sequence). As DNA, the CDR3 is TGTGCCAGTAGTCCGGGGAACACTGAAGCTTTCTTT. Translation gives CASSPGNTEAFF.

CDR3 sequence (DNA): TGTGCCAGCAGCCTCTTGACAGGTCAAGAGACCCAGTACTTC. Translated, it gives CASSLLTGQETQYF. The chain combines TRBV5-6 with TRBJ2-5; weak D call: TRBD1 (6 bases). Germline V gene data show CDR1 as SGHDT and CDR2 as YYEEEE. The CDR3 is 14 residues long. Trimming took 4 bases from V and 2 from J, leaving 12 bases between them.

Notes on this clone: The junction departs from germline at one end; a sequencing error may be responsible. The DNA for the CDR3 is TGTGCCGGCAGTACATCCGGGACAGGGACAGAGGGCTACACCTTC. As protein: CAGSTSGTGTEGYTF. J is TRBJ1-2 and V is TRBV27, with 9 bases lining up with TRBD1. There are 15 residues in the CDR3. From germline, CDR1 is MNHEY and CDR2 SMNVEV (reference sequence).

This chain links TRBV4-2 with TRBJ1-5; 7 bases line up with TRBD1. Unmatched junction bases numbered 4, after V lost 0 bases and J lost 5 bases. Germline V gene data show CDR1 as LGHNA and CDR2 as YNFKEQ. The CDR3 length is 15 residues. CDR3 region: CASSQEGDSHQPQHF. CDR3 DNA sequence: TGTGCCAGCAGCCAAGAGGGGGACAGCCATCAGCCCCAGCATTTT.

The gene calls are TRBV7-3 and TRBJ2-3; D is perhaps TRBD2 (6 bases). There are 16 residues in the CDR3. The ends were cut back, 3 bases at V and 2 bases at J, with 15 bases in the middle. CDR1 and CDR2 (germline): SGHTA, FQGTGA. CDR3 nucleotides: TGTGCCAGCAGCTTCCGGGTGGCGGGAAACACAGATACGCAGTATTTT. This gives the protein CASSFRVAGNTDTQYF.

The rearrangement joins TRBV27 to TRBJ2-7; possible D gene TRBD1, 6 bases. From germline, CDR1 is MNHEY and CDR2 SMNVEV (reference sequence). Trimming removed 6 bases from V and 7 bases from J, with 16 bases in between. The CDR3 runs to 13 residues. The CDR3 nucleotides are TGTGCCAGCAGAACCAACAGGGTAAATGAGCAGTACTTC. This translates into CASRTNRVNEQYF.

The chain couples TRBV27 to TRBJ1-1; 12 bases line up with TRBD1. The V segment lost 5 bases and the J segment 4 bases; nucleotides outside the gene matches: 8. CDR3 length equals 16 residues. Germline V gives CDR1 MNHEY, CDR2 SMNVEV (reference sequence). CDR3 in DNA: TGTGCCAGCAGTCCTCTGGGACAGGGGGCTGGCACTGAAGCTTTCTTT. Amino acids: CASSPLGQGAGTEAFF.

The chain recombines TRBV30 with TRBJ1-1; D is undetermined. Germline CDR1 GTSNPN, CDR2 SVGIG (reference sequence). With 1 base removed from V and 5 bases from J, the gap between germline ends came to 14 bases. This CDR3 has 14 amino acids. In DNA form, the CDR3 reads TGTGCCTGGAGTGCCGATCTCATGAGGACTGAAGCTTTCTTT. It codes for CAWSADLMRTEAFF. The variable domain in full, completed from reference TRBV30 and TRBJ1-1, reads SQTIHQWPATLVQPVGSPLSLECTVEGTSNPNLYWYRQAAGRGLQLLFYSVGIGQISSEVPQNLSASRPQDRQFILSSKKLLLSDSGFYLCAWSADLMRTEAFFGQGTRLTVV.

V is TRBV30 and J is TRBJ2-7, with TRBD1 as a possible D gene (5 bases). The germline CDR1 and CDR2 sequences are GTSNPN and SVGIG (reference sequence). The CDR3 has 13 amino acids. With 5 bases removed from V and 4 bases from J, the gap between germline ends came to 15 bases. CDR3 nucleotide sequence: TGTGCCTGGTCAGGGAAAGGTCCTTACGAGCAGTACTTC. Translated, it gives CAWSGKGPYEQYF.

Notes on this clone: The junction departs from germline at one end; a sequencing error may be responsible. CDR3 residues: CAWASLAGAYNEQFF. In DNA form, the CDR3 reads TGTGCCTGGGCGTCTTTGGCGGGAGCCTATAATGAGCAGTTCTTC. V gene TRBV30 combines with J gene TRBJ2-1, with 7 bases fitting TRBD2. The CDR3 is 15 residues long. CDR1 and CDR2 from the germline V gene are GTSNPN and SVGIG (reference sequence).

This sequence joins TRBV7-3 and TRBJ2-5; D might be TRBD1 (5 bases). V dropped 2 bases and J dropped 1 base, with 5 bases sitting between them. This CDR3 contains 13 residues. Germline V CDR1 and CDR2: SGHTA, FQGTGA. The CDR3 DNA follows: TGTGCCAGCAGCTTAGACAGCCAAGAGACCCAGTACTTC. It translates to CASSLDSQETQYF.

The chain recombines TRBV6-5 with TRBJ2-3, with D maybe TRBD2 (5 bases). The CDR3 totals 15 residues. Germline V gene sequence: CDR1 MNHEY, CDR2 SVGAGI. V lost 4 bases and J 1 base, leaving 12 bases between the germline ends. This CDR3 reads CASSLRLRGTDTQYF. The DNA for the CDR3 is TGTGCCAGCAGTTTGAGGTTGAGGGGCACAGATACGCAGTATTTT.

The table lists this clone with a count of one. This chain joins TRBV5-1 and TRBJ2-2; 9 bases fit TRBD2. CDR3 length: 16 amino acids. V lost 7 bases, J lost 5 bases, and 12 bases stayed unmatched. Germline CDR1 and CDR2: SGHRS and YFSETQ. DNA of the CDR3: TGCGCCAGCCGTCGAGCGGGAGGAGGCGGTACCGGGGAGCTGTTTTTT. Protein product: CASRRAGGGGTGELFF. The entire variable domain, with the rest obtained from reference TRBV5-1 and TRBJ2-2, is as follows: KAGVTQTPRYLIKTRGQQVTLSCSPISGHRSVSWYQQTPGQGLQFLFEYFSETQRNKGNFPGRFSGRQFSNSRSEMNVSTLELGDSALYLCASRRAGGGGTGELFFGEGSRLTVL.

Here the CDR3 DNA reads TGTGCCAGCAGCGTAGGTCAGGGAAACACTGAAGCTTTCTTT. Protein sequence: CASSVGQGNTEAFF. J is TRBJ1-1 and V is TRBV9, with D perhaps matching TRBD1 (5 bases). Deletions cut 0 bases from V and 2 bases from J, with 8 bases between. Germline V gene data show CDR1 as SGDLS and CDR2 as YYNGEE. CDR3 length equals 14 residues.

This clone was counted between two and nine times. The chain links TRBV7-3 to TRBJ1-1; D perhaps matches TRBD1 (6 bases). Between the trimmed V and J ends, which lost 1 base and 3 bases, there was a span of 15 bases. Looked up from germline, CDR1 is SGHTA and CDR2 is FQGTGA. The CDR3 is 16 residues long. CDR3 DNA: TGTGCCAGCAGCTTAAGGGGGGGGGCCAGAGACACTGAAGCTTTCTTT. Its translation is CASSLRGGARDTEAFF.

The sample holds one count of this clone. The chain employs TRBV19 and TRBJ1-5, with a tentative D call TRBD1 (6 bases). Looked up from germline, CDR1 is LNHDA and CDR2 is SQIVND (reference sequence). V was shortened by 5 bases and J by 9 bases, with 17 bases between the two germline ends. The CDR3 runs to 14 residues. This chain's CDR3 is CASSETGPLGPQHF. The DNA for the CDR3 is TGTGCCAGTAGTGAGACAGGCCCCTTAGGGCCCCAGCATTTT.

The V call is TRBV6-1, the J call TRBJ1-5; D gene uncertain. The V and J ends lost 4 bases and 4 bases respectively, with 8 bases between them. The CDR3 is made up of 13 amino acids. Germline CDR1 MNHNS, CDR2 SASEGT. CDR3 DNA: TGTGCCAGCAGTGCCATACTGAATCAGCCCCAGCATTTT. This encodes CASSAILNQPQHF.